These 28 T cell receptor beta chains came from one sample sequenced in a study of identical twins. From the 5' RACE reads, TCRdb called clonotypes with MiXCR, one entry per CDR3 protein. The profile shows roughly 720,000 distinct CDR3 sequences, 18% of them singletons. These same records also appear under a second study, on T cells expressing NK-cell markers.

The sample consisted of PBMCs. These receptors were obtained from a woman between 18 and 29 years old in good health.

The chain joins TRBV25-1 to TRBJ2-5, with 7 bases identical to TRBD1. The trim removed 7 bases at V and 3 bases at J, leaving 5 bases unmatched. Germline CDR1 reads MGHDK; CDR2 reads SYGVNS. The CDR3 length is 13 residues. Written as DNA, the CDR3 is TGTGCCAGCACAGACAGGGTTGAAGAGACCCAGTACTTC. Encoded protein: CASTDRVEETQYF.

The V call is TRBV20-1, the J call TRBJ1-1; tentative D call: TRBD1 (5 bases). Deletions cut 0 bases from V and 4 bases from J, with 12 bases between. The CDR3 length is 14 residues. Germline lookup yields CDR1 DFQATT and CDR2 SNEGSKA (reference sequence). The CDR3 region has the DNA TGCAGTGCTAGAGAGGGCCAAGGGGCCACTGAAGCTTTCTTT. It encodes CSAREGQGATEAFF.

Here the CDR3 DNA reads TGTGCCAGCAGTTTTGGGGGGCTAGCTGTAGGCGAGCAGTTCTTC. Protein sequence: CASSFGGLAVGEQFF. This rearrangement joins TRBV27 to TRBJ2-1; D is tentatively TRBD1 or TRBD2 (6 bases each). The V end lost 3 bases, the J end lost 10 bases, and 19 bases lay between the germline ends. Germline V CDR1 and CDR2: MNHEY, SMNVEV (reference sequence). The CDR3 consists of 15 residues.

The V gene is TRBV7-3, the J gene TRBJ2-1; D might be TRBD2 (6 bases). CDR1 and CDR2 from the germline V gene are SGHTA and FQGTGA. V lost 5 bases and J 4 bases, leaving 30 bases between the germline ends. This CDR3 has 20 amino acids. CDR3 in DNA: TGTGCCAGCAGCCCCTACTCAGCCCGGAGGGACGTAGGACGATACAATGAGCAGTTCTTC. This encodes CASSPYSARRDVGRYNEQFF.

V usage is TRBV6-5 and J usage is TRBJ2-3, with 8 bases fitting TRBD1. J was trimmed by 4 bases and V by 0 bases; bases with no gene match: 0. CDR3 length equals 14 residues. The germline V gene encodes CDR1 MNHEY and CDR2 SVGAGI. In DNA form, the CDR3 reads TGTGCCAGCAGTTACTCACAGGGGGCAGATACGCAGTATTTT. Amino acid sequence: CASSYSQGADTQYF.

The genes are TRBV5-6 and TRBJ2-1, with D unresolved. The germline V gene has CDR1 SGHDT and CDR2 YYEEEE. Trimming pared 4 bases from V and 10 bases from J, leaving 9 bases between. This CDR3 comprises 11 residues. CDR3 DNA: TGTGCCAGCAGCAGCCAAGTCGAGCAGTTCTTC. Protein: CASSSQVEQFF. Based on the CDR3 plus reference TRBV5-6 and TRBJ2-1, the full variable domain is DAGVTQSPTHLIKTRGQQVTLRCSPKSGHDTVSWYQQALGQGPQFIFQYYEEEERQRGNFPDRFSGHQFPNYSSELNVNALLLGDSALYLCASSSQVEQFFGPGTRLTVL.

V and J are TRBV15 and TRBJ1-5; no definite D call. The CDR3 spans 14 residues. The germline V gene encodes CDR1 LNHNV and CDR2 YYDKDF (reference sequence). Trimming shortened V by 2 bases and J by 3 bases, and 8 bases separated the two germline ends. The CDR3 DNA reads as TGTGCCACCAGCAGATCACAGAACAATCAGCCCCAGCATTTT. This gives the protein CATSRSQNNQPQHF.

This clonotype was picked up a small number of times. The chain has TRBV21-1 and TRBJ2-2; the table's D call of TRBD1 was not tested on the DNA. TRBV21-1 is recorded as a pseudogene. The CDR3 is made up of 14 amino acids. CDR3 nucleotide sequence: TGTGCCAGGATTGGGGGGGAGAACACCGGGGAGCTGTTTTTT. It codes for CARIGGENTGELFF.

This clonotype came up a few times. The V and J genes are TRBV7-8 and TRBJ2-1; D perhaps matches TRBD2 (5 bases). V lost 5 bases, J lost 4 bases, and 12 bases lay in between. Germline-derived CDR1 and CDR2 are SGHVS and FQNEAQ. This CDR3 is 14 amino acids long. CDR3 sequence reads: CASSPRAGYNEQFF. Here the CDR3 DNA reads TGTGCCAGCAGCCCGAGGGCGGGTTACAATGAGCAGTTCTTC.

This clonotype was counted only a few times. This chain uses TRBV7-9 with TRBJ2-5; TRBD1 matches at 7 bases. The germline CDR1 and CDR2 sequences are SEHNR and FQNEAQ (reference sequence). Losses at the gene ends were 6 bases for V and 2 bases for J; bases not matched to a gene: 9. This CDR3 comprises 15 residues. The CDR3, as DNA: TGTGCCAGCAGTTTGTGGACAGGCGAACAAGAGACCCAGTACTTC. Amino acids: CASSLWTGEQETQYF.

The CDR3 sequence: CASSWGQGSIYTF. The CDR3 DNA follows: TGTGCCAGCAGCTGGGGACAGGGAAGCATCTACACCTTC. This chain connects TRBV7-9 to TRBJ1-2; 9 bases align to TRBD1. Trimming removed 4 bases from V and 10 bases from J; junction bases left unmatched: 7. The CDR3 spans 13 residues. Germline assignment: CDR1 SEHNR and CDR2 FQNEAQ (reference sequence). The variable domain in full, with the rest retrieved from reference TRBV7-9 and TRBJ1-2, is DTGVSQNPRHKITKRGQNVTFRCDPISEHNRLYWYRQTLGQGPEFLTYFQNEAQLEKSRLLSDRFSAERPKGSFSTLEIQRTEQGDSAMYLCASSWGQGSIYTFGSGTRLTVV.

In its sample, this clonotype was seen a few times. This chain's CDR3 is CASSQMGTSGRAIPETQYF. CDR3 DNA: TGCGCCAGCAGCCAGATGGGGACTAGCGGGAGGGCGATTCCAGAGACCCAGTACTTC. The chain carries TRBV4-3 and TRBJ2-5; TRBD2 agrees at 16 bases. V was clipped by 3 bases and J by 4 bases; unmatched bases: 11. There are 19 residues in the CDR3. CDR1 is LGHNA, CDR2 YSLEER, per germline.

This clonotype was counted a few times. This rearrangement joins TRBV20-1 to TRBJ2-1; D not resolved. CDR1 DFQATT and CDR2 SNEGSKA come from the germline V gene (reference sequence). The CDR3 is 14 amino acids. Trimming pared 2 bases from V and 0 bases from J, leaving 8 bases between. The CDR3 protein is CSARWANSYNEQFF. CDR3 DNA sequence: TGCAGTGCTAGATGGGCCAACTCCTACAATGAGCAGTTCTTC.

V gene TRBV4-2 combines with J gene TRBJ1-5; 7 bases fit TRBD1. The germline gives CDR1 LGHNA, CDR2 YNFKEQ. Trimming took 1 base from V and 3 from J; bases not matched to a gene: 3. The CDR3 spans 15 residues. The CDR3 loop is CASSQGDSPNQPQHF. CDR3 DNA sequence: TGTGCCAGCAGCCAAGGGGACAGTCCCAATCAGCCCCAGCATTTT.

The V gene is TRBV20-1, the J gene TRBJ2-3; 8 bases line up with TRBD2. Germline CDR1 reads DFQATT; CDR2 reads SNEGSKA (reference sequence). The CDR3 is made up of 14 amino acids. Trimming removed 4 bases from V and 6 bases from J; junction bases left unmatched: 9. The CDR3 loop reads CSATLAGLTDTQYF. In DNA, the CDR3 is TGCAGTGCTACCTTAGCGGGGCTGACCGATACGCAGTATTTT.

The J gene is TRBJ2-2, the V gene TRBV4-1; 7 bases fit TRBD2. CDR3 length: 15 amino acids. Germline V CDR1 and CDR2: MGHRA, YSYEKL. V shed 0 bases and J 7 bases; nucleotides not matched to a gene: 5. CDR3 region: CASSQEGAGVGELFF. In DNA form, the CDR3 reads TGCGCCAGCAGCCAAGAAGGCGCGGGAGTCGGGGAGCTGTTTTTT.

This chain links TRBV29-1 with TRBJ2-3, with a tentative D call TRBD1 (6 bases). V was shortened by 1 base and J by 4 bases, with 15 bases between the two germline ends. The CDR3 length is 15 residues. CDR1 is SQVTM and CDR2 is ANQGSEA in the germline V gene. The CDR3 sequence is CSVEAGAGAPDTQYF. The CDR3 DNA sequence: TGCAGCGTTGAAGCTGGGGCAGGGGCCCCAGATACGCAGTATTTT.

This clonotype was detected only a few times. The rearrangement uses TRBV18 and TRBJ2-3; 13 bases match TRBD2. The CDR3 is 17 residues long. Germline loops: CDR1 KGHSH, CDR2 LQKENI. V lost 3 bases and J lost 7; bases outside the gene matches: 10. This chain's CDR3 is CASSPFSGLAGAHTQYF. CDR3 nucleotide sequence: TGTGCCAGCTCACCCTTCTCCGGACTAGCGGGGGCGCATACGCAGTATTTT.

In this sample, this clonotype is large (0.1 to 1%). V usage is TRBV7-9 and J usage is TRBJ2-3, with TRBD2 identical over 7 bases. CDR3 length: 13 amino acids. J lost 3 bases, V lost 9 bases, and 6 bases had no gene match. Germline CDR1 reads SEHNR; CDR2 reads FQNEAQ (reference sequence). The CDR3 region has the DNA TGTGCCAGTGAGACTAGCTCGACAGATACGCAGTATTTT. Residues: CASETSSTDTQYF. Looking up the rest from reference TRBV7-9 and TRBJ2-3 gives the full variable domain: DTGVSQNPRHKITKRGQNVTFRCDPISEHNRLYWYRQTLGQGPEFLTYFQNEAQLEKSRLLSDRFSAERPKGSFSTLEIQRTEQGDSAMYLCASETSSTDTQYFGPGTRLTVL.

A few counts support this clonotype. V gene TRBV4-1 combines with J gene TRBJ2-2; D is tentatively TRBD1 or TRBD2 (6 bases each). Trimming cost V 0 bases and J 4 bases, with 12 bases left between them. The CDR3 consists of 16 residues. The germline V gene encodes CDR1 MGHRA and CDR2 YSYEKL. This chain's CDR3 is CASSQEAGHSTGELFF. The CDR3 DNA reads TGCGCCAGCAGCCAAGAGGCGGGACACAGCACCGGGGAGCTGTTTTTT.

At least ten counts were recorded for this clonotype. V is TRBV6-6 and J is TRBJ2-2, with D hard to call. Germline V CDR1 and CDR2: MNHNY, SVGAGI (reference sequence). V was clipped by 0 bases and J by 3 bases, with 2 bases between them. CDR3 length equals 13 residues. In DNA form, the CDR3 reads TGTGCCAGCAGTTACTCCTACACCGGGGAGCTGTTTTTT. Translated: CASSYSYTGELFF.

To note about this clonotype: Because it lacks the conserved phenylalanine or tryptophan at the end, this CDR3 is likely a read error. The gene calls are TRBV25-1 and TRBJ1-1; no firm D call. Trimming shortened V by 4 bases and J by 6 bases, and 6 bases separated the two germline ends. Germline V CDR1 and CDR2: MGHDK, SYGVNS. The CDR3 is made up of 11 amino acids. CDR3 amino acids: CASSVVSEAFL. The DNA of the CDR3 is TGTGCCAGCAGTGTTGTCTCTGAAGCTTTCTTA.

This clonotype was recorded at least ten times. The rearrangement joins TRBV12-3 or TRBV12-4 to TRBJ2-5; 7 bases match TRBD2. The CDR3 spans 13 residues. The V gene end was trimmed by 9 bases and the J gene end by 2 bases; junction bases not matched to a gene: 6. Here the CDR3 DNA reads TGTGCCAGTGGGGGGGTGGCTCAAGAGACCCAGTACTTC. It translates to CASGGVAQETQYF.

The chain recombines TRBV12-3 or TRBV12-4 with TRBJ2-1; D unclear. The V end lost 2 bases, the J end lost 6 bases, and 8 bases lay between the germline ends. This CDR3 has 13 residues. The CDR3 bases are TGTGCCAGCAGTTTAACGCCGTCCAATGAGCAGTTCTTC. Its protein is CASSLTPSNEQFF.

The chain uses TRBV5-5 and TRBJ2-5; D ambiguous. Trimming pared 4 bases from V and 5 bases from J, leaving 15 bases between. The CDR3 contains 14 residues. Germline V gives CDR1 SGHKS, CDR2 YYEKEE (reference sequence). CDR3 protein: CASSLIGMAETQYF. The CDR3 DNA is TGTGCCAGCAGCCTTATAGGAATGGCCGAGACCCAGTACTTC.

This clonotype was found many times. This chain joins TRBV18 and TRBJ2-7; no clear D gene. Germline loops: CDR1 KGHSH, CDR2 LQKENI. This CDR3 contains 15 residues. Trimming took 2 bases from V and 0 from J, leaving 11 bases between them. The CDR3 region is CASSPGDKTSYEQYF. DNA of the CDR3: TGTGCCAGCTCACCAGGGGATAAGACCTCCTACGAGCAGTACTTC.

CDR3 coding DNA: TGTGCAAGTCGCTTAGAGGTAGCGGGAGCAAATGAGCAGTTCTTC. The encoded protein is CASRLEVAGANEQFF. V usage is TRBV12-2 and J usage is TRBJ2-1; the table calls TRBD2, which could not be checked here. TRBV12-2 has pseudogene status. The CDR3 contains 15 residues.

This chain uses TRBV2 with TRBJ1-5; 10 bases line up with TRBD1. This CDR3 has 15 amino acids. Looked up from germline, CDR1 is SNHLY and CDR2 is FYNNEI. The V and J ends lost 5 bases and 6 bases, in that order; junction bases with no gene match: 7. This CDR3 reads CASSQTGGYGQPQHF. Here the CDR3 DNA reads TGTGCCAGCAGTCAGACAGGGGGCTACGGTCAGCCCCAGCATTTT.